This T cell receptor (beta chain) was found in a study of long-term antiretroviral therapy in people with HIV. immunoSEQ v3.0 was run at survey level. Sequencing used immunoSEQ multiplex PCR; TCRdb keeps in-frame clones, though not all of them. Among some 20,000 clones listed, 75% to 90% were seen once. General observations from the study: Nothing was known about ART adherence, viral resistance or changes in therapy. It was observed that HIV repertoires exhibited narrower CDR3 length ranges than controls.

This CDR3 contains 15 residues. Trimming took off 4 bases at V and 1 base at J, with 13 bases between the two ends. The germline CDR1 and CDR2 sequences are SGHTS and YDEGEE. Every sample had 1-10 million cryopreserved PBMC in it before DNA extraction. Concerning this clone itself: As yet, its antigen is unknown.

The receptor's source is a man in his fifties with HIV. This chain links TRBV5-8 with TRBJ2-3; D not certain. The sample in question was unsorted PBMCs, obtained 4.2 years after starting antiretroviral therapy. CDR3 DNA sequence: TGTGCCAGCAGCGAGCAGAGACATGGCACAGATACGCAGTATTTT. It translates to CASSEQRHGTDTQYF.